The 6 T cell receptor beta chains below all came from one sample that was sequenced in a study of T cell responses to AZD1222 COVID-19 vaccine. Sequencing was performed with immunoSEQ multiplex PCR; in TCRdb, only in-frame clones are kept and a portion is missing. The data contain roughly 190,000 clones, roughly 92% of them singletons. The specimen was peripheral blood, collected on day 0 of AZD1222 vaccination. These receptors came from an adult in good health.

The J gene is TRBJ1-5, the V gene TRBV28; 7 bases match TRBD1. Trimming at V came to 2 bases and at J to 7 bases, leaving 8 bases not matched to a gene. The CDR3 runs to 15 residues. Germline V gene lookup returns CDR1 MDHEN and CDR2 SYDVKM. In DNA form, the CDR3 reads TGTGCCAGCAGTTTAATTTCGGCAGGGGGACAGCCCCAGCATTTT. Amino acid sequence: CASSLISAGGQPQHF.

The chain employs TRBV5-1 and TRBJ1-6; a possible D gene is TRBD1 (5 bases). Trimming removed 0 bases from V and 4 bases from J, with 11 bases in between. Germline loops: CDR1 SGHRS, CDR2 YFSETQ. This CDR3 has 16 residues. CDR3 nucleotide sequence: TGCGCCAGCAGCTTGGCTGGGGGAAATTATAATTCACCCCTCCACTTT. This translates into CASSLAGGNYNSPLHF.

V usage is TRBV5-1 and J usage is TRBJ1-3; no clear D. This CDR3 region has 16 residues. V was trimmed by 0 bases and J by 0 bases, leaving 10 bases between them. Germline CDR1 is SGHRS and CDR2 is YFSETQ. CDR3 region: CASSLGARLSGNTIYF. DNA for the CDR3: TGCGCCAGCAGCTTGGGAGCGCGACTCTCTGGAAACACCATATATTTT.

The V and J genes are TRBV2 and TRBJ1-5; no clear D gene. Germline-derived CDR1 and CDR2 are SNHLY and FYNNEI. The CDR3 has 13 amino acids. V dropped 6 bases and J dropped 1 base, with 7 bases sitting between them. The CDR3 region has the DNA TGTGCCAGCAGCTTGGGCAGCAATCAGCCCCAGCATTTT. This encodes CASSLGSNQPQHF.

V is TRBV5-1 and J is TRBJ1-1; D gene unclear. Per germline, CDR1 SGHRS and CDR2 YFSETQ. This CDR3 contains 14 residues. The V and J ends lost 7 bases and 1 base respectively, with 14 bases between them. This chain's CDR3 is CASASLVQNTEAFF. In DNA, the CDR3 is TGCGCCAGCGCGAGCTTGGTACAGAACACTGAAGCTTTCTTT.

This chain joins TRBV9 and TRBJ2-3; TRBD1 or TRBD2 may be the D gene (6 bases each). The V and J ends lost 3 bases and 5 bases respectively, with 16 bases between them. The CDR3 covers 15 residues. CDR1 is SGDLS and CDR2 is YYNGEE in the germline V gene. CDR3: CASSASPGARDTQYF. As DNA, the CDR3 is TGTGCCAGCAGCGCCTCCCCGGGGGCGAGAGATACGCAGTATTTT.